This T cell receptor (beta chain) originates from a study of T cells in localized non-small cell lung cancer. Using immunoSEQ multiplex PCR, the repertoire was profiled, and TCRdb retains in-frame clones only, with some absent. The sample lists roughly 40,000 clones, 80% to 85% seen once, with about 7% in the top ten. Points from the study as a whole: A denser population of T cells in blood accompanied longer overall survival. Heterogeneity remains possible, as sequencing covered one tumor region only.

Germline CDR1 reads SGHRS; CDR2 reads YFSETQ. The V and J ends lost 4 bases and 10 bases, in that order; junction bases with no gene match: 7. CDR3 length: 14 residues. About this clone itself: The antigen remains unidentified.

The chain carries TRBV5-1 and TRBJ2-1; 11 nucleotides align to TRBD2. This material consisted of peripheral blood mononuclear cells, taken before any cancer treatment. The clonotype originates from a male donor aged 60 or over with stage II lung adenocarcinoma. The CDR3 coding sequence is TGCGCCAGCAGCCCCGTAGCGGGAGGGAACGAGCAGTTCTTC. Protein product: CASSPVAGGNEQFF. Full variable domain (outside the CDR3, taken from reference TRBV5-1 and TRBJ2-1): KAGVTQTPRYLIKTRGQQVTLSCSPISGHRSVSWYQQTPGQGLQFLFEYFSETQRNKGNFPGRFSGRQFSNSRSEMNVSTLELGDSALYLCASSPVAGGNEQFFGPGTRLTVL.